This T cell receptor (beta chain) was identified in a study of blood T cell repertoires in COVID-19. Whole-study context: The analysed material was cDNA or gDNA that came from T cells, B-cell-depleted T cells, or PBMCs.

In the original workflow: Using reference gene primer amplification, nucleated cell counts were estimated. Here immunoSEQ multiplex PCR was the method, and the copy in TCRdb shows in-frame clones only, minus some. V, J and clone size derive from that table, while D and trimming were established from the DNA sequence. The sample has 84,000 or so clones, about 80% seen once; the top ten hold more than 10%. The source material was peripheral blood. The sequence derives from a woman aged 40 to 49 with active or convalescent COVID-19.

CDR3 in amino acids: CASSSSPGRQETQYF. As DNA, the CDR3 is TGTGCCAGCAGCTCTAGCCCAGGACGACAAGAGACCCAGTACTTC. J is TRBJ2-5 and V is TRBV7-3; TRBD2 might be the D (5 bases). CDR3 length: 15 amino acids. The germline V gene encodes CDR1 SGHTA and CDR2 FQGTGA. Trimming removed 4 bases from V and 2 bases from J, with 14 bases in between.